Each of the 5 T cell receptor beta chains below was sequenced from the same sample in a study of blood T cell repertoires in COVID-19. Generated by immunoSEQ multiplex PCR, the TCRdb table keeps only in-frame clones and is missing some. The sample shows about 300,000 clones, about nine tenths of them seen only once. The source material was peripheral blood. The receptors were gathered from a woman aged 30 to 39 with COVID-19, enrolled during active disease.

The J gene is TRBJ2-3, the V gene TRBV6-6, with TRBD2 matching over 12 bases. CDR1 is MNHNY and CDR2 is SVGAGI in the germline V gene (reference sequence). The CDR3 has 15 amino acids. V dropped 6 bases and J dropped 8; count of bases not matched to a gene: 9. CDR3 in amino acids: CASRRTSGAWSTQYF. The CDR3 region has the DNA TGTGCCAGCAGGCGGACTAGCGGGGCCTGGAGTACGCAGTATTTT.

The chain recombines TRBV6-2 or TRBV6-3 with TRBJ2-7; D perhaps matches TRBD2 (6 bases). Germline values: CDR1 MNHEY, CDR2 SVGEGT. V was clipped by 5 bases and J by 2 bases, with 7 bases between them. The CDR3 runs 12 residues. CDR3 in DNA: TGTGCCAGCAGTGCGGGACCCTACGAGCAGTACGTC. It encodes CASSAGPYEQYV.

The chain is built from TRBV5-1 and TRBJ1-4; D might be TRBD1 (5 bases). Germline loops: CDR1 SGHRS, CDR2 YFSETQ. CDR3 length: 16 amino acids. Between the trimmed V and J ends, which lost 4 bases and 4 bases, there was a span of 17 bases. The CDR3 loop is CASSGGTSGYNEKLFF. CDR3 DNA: TGCGCCAGCAGCGGGGGGACGTCTGGATATAATGAAAAACTGTTTTTT.

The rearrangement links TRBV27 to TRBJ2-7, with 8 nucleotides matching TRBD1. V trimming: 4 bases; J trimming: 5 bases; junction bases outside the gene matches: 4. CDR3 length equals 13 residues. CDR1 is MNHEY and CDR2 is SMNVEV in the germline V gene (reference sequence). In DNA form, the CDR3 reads TGTGCCAGCAGTTCACAGACAGGGGACGAGCAGTACTTC. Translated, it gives CASSSQTGDEQYF.

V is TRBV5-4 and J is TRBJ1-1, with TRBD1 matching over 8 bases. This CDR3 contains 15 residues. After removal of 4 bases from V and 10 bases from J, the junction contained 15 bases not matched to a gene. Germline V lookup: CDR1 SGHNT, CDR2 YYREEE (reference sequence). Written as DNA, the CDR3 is TGTGCCAGCAGCCTGGTCGGACAGGGAAGATCAGGAGCTTTCTTT. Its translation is CASSLVGQGRSGAFF.